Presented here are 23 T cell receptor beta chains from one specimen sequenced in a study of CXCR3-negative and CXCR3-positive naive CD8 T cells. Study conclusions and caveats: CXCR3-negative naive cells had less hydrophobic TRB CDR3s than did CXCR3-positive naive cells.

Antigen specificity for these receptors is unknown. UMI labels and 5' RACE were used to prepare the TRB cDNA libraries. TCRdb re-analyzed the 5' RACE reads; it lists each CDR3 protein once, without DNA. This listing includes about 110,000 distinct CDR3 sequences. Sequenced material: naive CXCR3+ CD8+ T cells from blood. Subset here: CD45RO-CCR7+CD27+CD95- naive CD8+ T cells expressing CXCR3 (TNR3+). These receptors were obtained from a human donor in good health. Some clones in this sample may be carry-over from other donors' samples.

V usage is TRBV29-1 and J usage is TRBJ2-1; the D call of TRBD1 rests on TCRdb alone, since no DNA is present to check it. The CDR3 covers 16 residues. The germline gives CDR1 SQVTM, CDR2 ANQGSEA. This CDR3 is CSVESGRAGGYDEQFF.

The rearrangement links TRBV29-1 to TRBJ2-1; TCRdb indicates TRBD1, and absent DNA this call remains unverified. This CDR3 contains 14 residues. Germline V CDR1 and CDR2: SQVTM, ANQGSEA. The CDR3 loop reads CSVEGTGNVDEQFF.

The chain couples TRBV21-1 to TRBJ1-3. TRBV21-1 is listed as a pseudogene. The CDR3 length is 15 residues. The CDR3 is CASSYGLFSGNTIYF.

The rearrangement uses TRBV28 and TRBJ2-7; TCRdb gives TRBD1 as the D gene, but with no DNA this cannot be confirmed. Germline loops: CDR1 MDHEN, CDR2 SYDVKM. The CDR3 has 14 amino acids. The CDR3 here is CASRPTGVPYEQYF.

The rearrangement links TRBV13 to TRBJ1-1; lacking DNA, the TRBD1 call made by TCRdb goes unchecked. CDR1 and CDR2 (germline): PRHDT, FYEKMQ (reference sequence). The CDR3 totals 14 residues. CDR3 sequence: CASSPTGGTTEAFF.

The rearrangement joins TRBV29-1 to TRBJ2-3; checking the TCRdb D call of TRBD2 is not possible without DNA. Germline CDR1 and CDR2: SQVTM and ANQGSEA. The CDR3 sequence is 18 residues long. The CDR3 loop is CSVDPGLAGGPKSDTQYF.

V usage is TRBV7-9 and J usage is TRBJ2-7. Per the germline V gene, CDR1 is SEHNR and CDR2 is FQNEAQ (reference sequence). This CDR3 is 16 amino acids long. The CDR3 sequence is CASSVDYDTSSYEQYF. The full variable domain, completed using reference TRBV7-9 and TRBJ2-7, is DTGVSQNPRHKITKRGQNVTFRCDPISEHNRLYWYRQTLGQGPEFLTYFQNEAQLEKSRLLSDRFSAERPKGSFSTLEIQRTEQGDSAMYLCASSVDYDTSSYEQYFGPGTRLTVT.

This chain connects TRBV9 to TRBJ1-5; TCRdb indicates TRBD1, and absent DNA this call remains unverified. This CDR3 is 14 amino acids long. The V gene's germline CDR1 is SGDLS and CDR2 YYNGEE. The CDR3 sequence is CASSVGGARQPQHF.

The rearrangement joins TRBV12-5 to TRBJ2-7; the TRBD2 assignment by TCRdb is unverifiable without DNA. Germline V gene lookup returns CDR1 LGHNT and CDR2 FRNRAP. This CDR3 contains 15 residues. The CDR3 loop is CASGSLTGGPYEQYF.

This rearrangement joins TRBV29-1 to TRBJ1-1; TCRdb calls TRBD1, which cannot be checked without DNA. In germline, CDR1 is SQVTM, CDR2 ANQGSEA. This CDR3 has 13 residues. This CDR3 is CSAPGQAGTEAFF. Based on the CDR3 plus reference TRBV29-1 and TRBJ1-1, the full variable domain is SAVISQKPSRDICQRGTSLTIQCQVDSQVTMMFWYRQQPGQSLTLIATANQGSEATYESGFVIDKFPISRPNLTFSTLTVSNMSPEDSSIYLCSAPGQAGTEAFFGQGTRLTVV.

CDR3: CASSSTGTDYGYTF. The chain uses TRBV7-3 and TRBJ1-2; TCRdb lists TRBD1, though no DNA is available to test this call. The CDR3 is made up of 14 amino acids. Germline loops: CDR1 SGHTA, CDR2 FQGTGA.

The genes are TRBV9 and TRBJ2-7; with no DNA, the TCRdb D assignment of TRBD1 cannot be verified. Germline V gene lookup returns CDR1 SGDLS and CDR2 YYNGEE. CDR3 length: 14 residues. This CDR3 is CASSVSGTGGEQYF.

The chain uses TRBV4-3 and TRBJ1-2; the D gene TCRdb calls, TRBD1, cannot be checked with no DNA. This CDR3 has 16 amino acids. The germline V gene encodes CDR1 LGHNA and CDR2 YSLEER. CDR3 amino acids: CASSQVSGHPNYGYTF.

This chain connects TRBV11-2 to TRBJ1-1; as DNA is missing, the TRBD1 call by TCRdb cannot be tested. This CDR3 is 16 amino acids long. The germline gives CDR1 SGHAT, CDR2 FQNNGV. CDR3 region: CASSTPHRAMNTEAFF.

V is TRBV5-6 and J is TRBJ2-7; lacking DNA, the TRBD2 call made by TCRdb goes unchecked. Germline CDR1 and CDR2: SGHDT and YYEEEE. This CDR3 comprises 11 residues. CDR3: CASSFSREQYF. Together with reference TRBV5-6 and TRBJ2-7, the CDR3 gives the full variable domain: DAGVTQSPTHLIKTRGQQVTLRCSPKSGHDTVSWYQQALGQGPQFIFQYYEEEERQRGNFPDRFSGHQFPNYSSELNVNALLLGDSALYLCASSFSREQYFGPGTRLTVT.

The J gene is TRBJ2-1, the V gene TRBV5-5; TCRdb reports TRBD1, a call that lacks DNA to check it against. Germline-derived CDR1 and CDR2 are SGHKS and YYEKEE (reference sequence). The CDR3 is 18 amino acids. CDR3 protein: CASSPLFGDREGWNEQFF.

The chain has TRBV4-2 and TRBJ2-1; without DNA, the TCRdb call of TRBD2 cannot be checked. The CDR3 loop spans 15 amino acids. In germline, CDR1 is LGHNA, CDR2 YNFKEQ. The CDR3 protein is CASSQGLAGQNVQFF.

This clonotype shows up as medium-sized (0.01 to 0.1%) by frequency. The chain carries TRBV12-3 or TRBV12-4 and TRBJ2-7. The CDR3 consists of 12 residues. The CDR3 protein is CASSLGSYEQYF.

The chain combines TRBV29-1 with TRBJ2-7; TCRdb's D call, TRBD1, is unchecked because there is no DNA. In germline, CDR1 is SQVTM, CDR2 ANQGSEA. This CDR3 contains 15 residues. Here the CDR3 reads CSAREAPTSSYEQYF.

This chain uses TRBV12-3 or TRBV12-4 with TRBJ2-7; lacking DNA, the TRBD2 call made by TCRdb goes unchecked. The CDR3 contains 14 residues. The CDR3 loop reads CASTAALGADEQYF.

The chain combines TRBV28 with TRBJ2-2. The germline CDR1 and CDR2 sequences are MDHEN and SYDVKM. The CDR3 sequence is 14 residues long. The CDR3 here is CASSLAVATGELFF.

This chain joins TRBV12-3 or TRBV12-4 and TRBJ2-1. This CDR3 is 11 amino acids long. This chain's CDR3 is CASSLEPPMRF.

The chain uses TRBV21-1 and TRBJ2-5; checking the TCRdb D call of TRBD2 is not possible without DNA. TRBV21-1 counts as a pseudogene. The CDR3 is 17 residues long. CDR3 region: CASSWRQSLSTEETQYF.